The 9 T cell receptor beta chains listed next were all sequenced from one sample in a study of regulatory T cells in long-lasting Graves disease (dated by TCRdb to the early 2020s). The time point label for this specimen denotes: newly diagnosed GD, antithyroid drugs for less than 3 months. For both TCR sequencing and RNA sequencing, RNA was extracted from PBMCs using TRIzol. Preparation of the library involved multiplex PCR. The reads were generated on an Illumina HiSeq 4000. TCR beta libraries were built with iRepertoire HTBI primers and Arm-PCR amplification of CDR3 regions. TCRdb reanalyzed the raw reads on its own, using fastp at Q25 for trimming and MiXCR for clone calling, and kept in-frame beta chains. Duplicate CDR3 protein sequences are folded into a single record with the most common DNA and genes. In all, the sample holds about 540,000 distinct CDR3 sequences, and less than 15% of those were seen once. More than 8.5% of the sample lies in the top ten.

The same data also went into a second study, on T cells in Graves' hyperthyroidism and ophthalmopathy.

The sequencing here drew on peripheral blood mononuclear cells (PBMCs), taken at new diagnosis, from a patient treated with antithyroid drugs. Every receptor here comes from a man between 25 and 39 years old with Graves disease. Donor details come from another sample of the same person, matched by shared clones.

In this sample, this clonotype turned up many times. The V call is TRBV25-1, the J call TRBJ2-2, with TRBD2 matching over 8 bases. CDR3 length: 16 amino acids. Per the germline V gene, CDR1 is MGHDK and CDR2 is SYGVNS. J gave up 8 bases and V 4 bases, and 12 bases lay outside the gene matches. CDR3 nucleotide sequence: TGTGCCAGCAGTGCTCTCCCAGCGGGAGCCCTGGGGGAGCTGTTTTTT. Amino acid sequence: CASSALPAGALGELFF.

This clonotype came up many times. The V gene is TRBV5-1, the J gene TRBJ2-1, with 11 bases that match TRBD2. After removal of 0 bases from V and 6 bases from J, the junction contained 2 bases not matched to a gene. The CDR3 totals 15 residues. In germline, CDR1 is SGHRS, CDR2 YFSETQ. DNA of the CDR3: TGCGCCAGCAGCTTGGTAGCGGGAGGGACCAATGAGCAGTTCTTC. Its translation is CASSLVAGGTNEQFF.

V and J are TRBV5-4 and TRBJ2-3, with D possibly matching TRBD2 (6 bases). The CDR3 loop spans 18 amino acids. Germline-derived CDR1 and CDR2 are SGHNT and YYREEE (reference sequence). V shed 0 bases and J shed 5 bases, with 22 bases lying between them. This CDR3 reads CASSLAGVRELGKDTQYF. CDR3 in DNA: TGTGCCAGCAGCTTGGCCGGGGTCCGGGAGTTGGGGAAAGATACGCAGTATTTT.

DNA for the CDR3: TGCGCCAGCCGACCCGGACTAGCCCGCACAGATACGCAGTATTTT. The encoded protein is CASRPGLARTDTQYF. The chain combines TRBV4-1 with TRBJ2-3; TRBD2 agrees at 8 bases. V was clipped by 8 bases and J by 1 base; unmatched bases: 8. This CDR3 is built from 15 residues. In germline, CDR1 is MGHRA, CDR2 YSYEKL.

This clonotype came up a few times. The genes are TRBV6-1 and TRBJ2-7; D remains ambiguous. CDR1 is MNHNS and CDR2 is SASEGT in the germline V gene. This CDR3 has 13 amino acids. The V end lost 5 bases, the J end lost 4 bases, and 12 bases lay between the germline ends. Here the CDR3 DNA reads TGTGCCAGCAGTCTCCCCGTCAAGTACGAGCAGTACTTC. Translating it yields CASSLPVKYEQYF.

In this sample, this clonotype turned up a few times. J is TRBJ2-5 and V is TRBV20-1; perhaps TRBD2 as D (5 bases). Between the trimmed V and J ends, which lost 6 bases and 4 bases, there was a span of 15 bases. In germline, CDR1 is DFQATT, CDR2 SNEGSKA (reference sequence). The CDR3 totals 13 residues. CDR3 sequence reads: CSALRGGSETQYF. CDR3 nucleotide sequence: TGCAGTGCCCTCCGAGGAGGATCAGAGACCCAGTACTTC.

This clonotype was recorded at least ten times. The chain combines TRBV5-1 with TRBJ2-7, with 8 bases fitting TRBD2. V was clipped by 0 bases and J by 5 bases; unmatched bases: 13. The CDR3 length is 17 residues. CDR1 and CDR2 (germline): SGHRS, YFSETQ. The CDR3 DNA follows: TGCGCCAGCAGCTTGGAAAAAATGACCGGGACTAGTAACGAGCAGTACTTC. Its translation is CASSLEKMTGTSNEQYF. Full variable domain (outside the CDR3, taken from reference TRBV5-1 and TRBJ2-7): KAGVTQTPRYLIKTRGQQVTLSCSPISGHRSVSWYQQTPGQGLQFLFEYFSETQRNKGNFPGRFSGRQFSNSRSEMNVSTLELGDSALYLCASSLEKMTGTSNEQYFGPGTRLTVT.

This clonotype has a count of ten or more. The chain has TRBV20-1 and TRBJ1-2; D is uncertain. V was pared by 6 bases and J by 4 bases, with 18 bases between. The CDR3 totals 14 residues. The germline V gene encodes CDR1 DFQATT and CDR2 SNEGSKA (reference sequence). The CDR3 sequence: CSALRGSLLYGYTF. CDR3 coding DNA: TGCAGTGCCCTTCGGGGATCGCTTCTCTATGGCTACACCTTC.

Ten or more counts support this clonotype. V and J are TRBV7-9 and TRBJ2-1; D gene unclear. CDR3 length: 15 amino acids. CDR1 is SEHNR, CDR2 FQNEAQ, per germline (reference sequence). Trimming cost V 1 base and J 10 bases, with 17 bases left between them. The CDR3 region is CASSLEAPGKGEQFF. The CDR3 DNA is TGTGCCAGCAGCTTAGAAGCCCCTGGAAAGGGCGAGCAGTTCTTC. Filled out from reference TRBV7-9 and TRBJ2-1, the complete variable domain reads DTGVSQNPRHKITKRGQNVTFRCDPISEHNRLYWYRQTLGQGPEFLTYFQNEAQLEKSRLLSDRFSAERPKGSFSTLEIQRTEQGDSAMYLCASSLEAPGKGEQFFGPGTRLTVL.